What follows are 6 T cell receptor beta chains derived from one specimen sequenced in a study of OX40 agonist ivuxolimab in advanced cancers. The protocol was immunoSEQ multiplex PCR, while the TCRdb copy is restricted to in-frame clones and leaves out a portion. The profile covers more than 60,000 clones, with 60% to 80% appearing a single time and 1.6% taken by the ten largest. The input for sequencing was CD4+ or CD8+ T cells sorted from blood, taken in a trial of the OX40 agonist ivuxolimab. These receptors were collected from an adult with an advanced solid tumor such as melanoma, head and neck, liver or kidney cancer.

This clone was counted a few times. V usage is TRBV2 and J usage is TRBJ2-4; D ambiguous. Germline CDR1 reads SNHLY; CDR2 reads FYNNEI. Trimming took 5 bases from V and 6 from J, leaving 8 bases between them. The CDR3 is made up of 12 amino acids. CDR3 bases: TGTGCCAGCAGTCTTACGGTAAACATTCAGTACTTC. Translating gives CASSLTVNIQYF.

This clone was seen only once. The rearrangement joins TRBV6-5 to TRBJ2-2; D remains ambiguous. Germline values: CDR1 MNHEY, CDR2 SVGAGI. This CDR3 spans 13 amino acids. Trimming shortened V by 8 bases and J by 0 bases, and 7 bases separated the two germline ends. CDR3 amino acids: CASGGANTGELFF. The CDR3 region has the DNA TGTGCCAGCGGTGGTGCGAACACCGGGGAGCTGTTTTTT.

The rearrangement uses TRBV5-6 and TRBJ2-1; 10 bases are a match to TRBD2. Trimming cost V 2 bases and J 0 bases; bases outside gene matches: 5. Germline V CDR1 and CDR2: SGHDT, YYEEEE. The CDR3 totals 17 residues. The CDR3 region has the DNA TGTGCCAGCAGCTTAGCGGGAGGGCGTTCCTCCTACAATGAGCAGTTCTTC. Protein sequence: CASSLAGGRSSYNEQFF.

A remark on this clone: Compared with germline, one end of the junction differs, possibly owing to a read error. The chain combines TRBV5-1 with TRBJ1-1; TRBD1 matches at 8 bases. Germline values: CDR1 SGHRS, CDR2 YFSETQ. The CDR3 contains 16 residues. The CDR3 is CASSLDRAGLDTEAFF. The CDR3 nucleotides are TGCGCCAGCAGTTTGGACAGGGCTGGGTTGGACACTGAAGCTTTCTTT.

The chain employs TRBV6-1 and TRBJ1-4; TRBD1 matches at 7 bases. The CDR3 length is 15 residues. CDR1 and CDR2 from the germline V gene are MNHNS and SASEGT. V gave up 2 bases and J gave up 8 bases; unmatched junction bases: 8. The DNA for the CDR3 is TGTGCCAGCAGTGAAACCCGACAGGGTGGAGAAAAACTGTTTTTT. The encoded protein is CASSETRQGGEKLFF.

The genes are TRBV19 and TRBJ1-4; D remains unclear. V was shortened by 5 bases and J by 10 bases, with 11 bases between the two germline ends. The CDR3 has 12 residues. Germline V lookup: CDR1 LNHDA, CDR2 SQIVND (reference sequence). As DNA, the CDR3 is TGTGCCAGTAGTTCTGGGATTGGAAAACTGTTTTTT. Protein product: CASSSGIGKLFF.